What follows describes a single T cell receptor (beta chain). Trimming shortened V by 4 bases and J by 2 bases, and 6 bases separated the two germline ends. CDR1 is LGHDT, CDR2 YNNKEL, per germline (reference sequence). This CDR3 region has 13 residues. Authors' analysis steps: Cell counts per sample came from amplifying reference gene primers. Measured with immunoSEQ multiplex PCR; TCRdb has only the in-frame clones, and not every one. The V and J calls and clone size are taken from that table; D and trimming were inferred from the DNA. The table includes approximately 70,000 clones, 79% detected once. This entry is derived from a study of blood T cell repertoires in COVID-19. At the level of the study: Samples representing acute and convalescent COVID-19 were sourced from the United States, Italy and Spain. From T cells, B-cell-depleted T cells, or PBMCs came the material, which was cDNA or gDNA.

The chain carries TRBV3-1 (or the pseudogene TRBV3-2) and TRBJ1-3; D call uncertain. The origin of this receptor is a man between 60 and 70 years old with active or convalescent COVID-19. The sample consisted of peripheral blood. The chain's CDR3 is CASSRSTGNTIYF. The CDR3 coding sequence is TGTGCCAGCAGCCGTTCCACTGGAAACACCATATATTTT.